The entry below gives a single T cell receptor beta chain sequence along with its context. The target antigen is unknown. Deletions cut 6 bases from V and 5 bases from J, with 16 bases between. Germline lookup yields CDR1 MDHEN and CDR2 SYDVKM. CDR3 size: 14 residues. Before DNA extraction, roughly 0.95-10 million cryopreserved PBMC were held in the samples. These data come from a study of long-term antiretroviral therapy in people with HIV. Broader study findings: The clones with expansion before ART were dominant in the repertoire at all time points. From about 2003 to 2017, blood was obtained, possibly while participants received older ART regimens.

Researchers ran immunoSEQ v3.0 at survey level. Sequencing was directed toward about 40,000-55,000 T-cell genomes in each sample. Assay used: immunoSEQ multiplex PCR; TCRdb lists only in-frame clones, some missing. The table has approximately 19,000 clones, 76% seen once. This sequence originates from a woman aged 45-65 years with HIV. The chain is built from TRBV28 and TRBJ2-5; D remains unclear. Sequencing was performed on unsorted PBMCs, taken 0.5 years before starting antiretroviral therapy. For the CDR3, the DNA is TGTGCCAGCAGCCGACACCCCGTATGGGAGACCCAGTACTTC. Its protein product is CASSRHPVWETQYF.